The present TCR beta chain was sequenced within a study of T cell changes during pregnancy in multiple sclerosis. This CDR3 is built from 15 residues. Trimming took off 5 bases at V and 8 bases at J, with 16 bases between the two ends. The V gene's germline CDR1 is SGHVS and CDR2 FNYEAQ. Using immunoSEQ multiplex PCR, the repertoire was profiled, and TCRdb retains in-frame clones only, with some absent. This table has some 81,000 clones, about nine tenths appearing once. The material sequenced was peripheral blood, taken before pregnancy. This chain links TRBV7-6 with TRBJ1-6, with no clear D. The sequence derives from a female donor with multiple sclerosis, enrolled in a pregnancy study. Here the CDR3 reads CASSPFGPRDSPLHF. CDR3 nucleotide sequence: TGTGCCAGCAGCCCCTTCGGACCGAGGGATTCACCCCTCCACTTT.